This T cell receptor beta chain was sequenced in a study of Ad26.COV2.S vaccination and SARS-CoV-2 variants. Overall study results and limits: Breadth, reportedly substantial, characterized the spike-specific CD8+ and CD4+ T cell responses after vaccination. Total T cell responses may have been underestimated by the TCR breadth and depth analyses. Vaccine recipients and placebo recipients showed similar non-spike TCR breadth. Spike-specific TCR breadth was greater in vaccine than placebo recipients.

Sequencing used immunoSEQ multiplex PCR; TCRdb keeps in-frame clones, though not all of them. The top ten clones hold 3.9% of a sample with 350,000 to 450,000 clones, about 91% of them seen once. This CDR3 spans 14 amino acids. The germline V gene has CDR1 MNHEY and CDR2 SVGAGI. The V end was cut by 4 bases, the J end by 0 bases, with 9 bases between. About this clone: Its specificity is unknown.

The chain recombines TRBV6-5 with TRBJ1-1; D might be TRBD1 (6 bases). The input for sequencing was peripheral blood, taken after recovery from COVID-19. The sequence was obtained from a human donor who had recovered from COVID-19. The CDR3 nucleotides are TGTGCCAGCAGTTCCACAGGGCTGAACACTGAAGCTTTCTTT. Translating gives CASSSTGLNTEAFF.